These 14 T cell receptor beta chains were sequenced from one sample in a study of neurological immune-mediated disorders. A single record per CDR3 protein comes from TCRdb applying MiXCR to the 5' RACE reads. This table has tens of thousands of distinct CDR3 sequences, 3% to 4.5% appearing once. The specimen sequenced was PBMCs. The receptor set was obtained from a young man with multiple sclerosis.

The chain employs TRBV20-1 and TRBJ2-2; tentative D call: TRBD1 (5 bases). The CDR3 is 15 amino acids. Germline V gives CDR1 DFQATT, CDR2 SNEGSKA (reference sequence). V lost 6 bases, J lost 4 bases, and 18 bases lay in between. For the CDR3, the DNA is TGCAGTGCCCCCCAGGGTCTCAAGGGCACCGGGGAGCTGTTTTTT. Translating gives CSAPQGLKGTGELFF.

This clonotype was seen ten or more times. The chain recombines TRBV5-1 with TRBJ2-2; D is ambiguous. CDR1 is SGHRS and CDR2 is YFSETQ in the germline V gene. This CDR3 comprises 12 residues. V lost 6 bases, J lost 0 bases, and 3 bases lay in between. CDR3 sequence reads: CASNANTGELFF. DNA for the CDR3: TGCGCCAGCAACGCGAACACCGGGGAGCTGTTTTTT.

This clonotype has ten or more counts. V gene TRBV28 combines with J gene TRBJ2-7; D unclear. CDR3 length: 13 residues. The germline CDR1 and CDR2 sequences are MDHEN and SYDVKM. V shed 1 base and J shed 5 bases, with 9 bases lying between them. The CDR3 DNA reads TGTGCCAGCAGTTTATTCAACACCAACGAGCAGTACTTC. Its translation: CASSLFNTNEQYF. Drawing the rest from reference TRBV28 and TRBJ2-7, the complete variable domain is DVKVTQSSRYLVKRTGEKVFLECVQDMDHENMFWYRQDPGLGLRLIYFSYDVKMKEKGDIPEGYSVSREKKERFSLILESASTNQTSMYLCASSLFNTNEQYFGPGTRLTVT.

Concerning this clonotype itself: One end of the junction does not line up with germline, which may come from a read error. The chain's CDR3 is CVSMLLATEQYF. The CDR3 DNA reads TGTGTCAGCATGTTACTAGCGACCGAGCAGTACTTC. The chain has TRBV2 and TRBJ2-7, with 7 bases identical to TRBD2. This CDR3 is built from 12 residues. The germline V gene has CDR1 SNHLY and CDR2 FYNNEI.

At least ten counts were recorded for this clonotype. The genes are TRBV5-1 and TRBJ2-7; 13 nucleotides line up with TRBD2. The V gene end was trimmed by 7 bases and the J gene end by 6 bases; junction bases not matched to a gene: 10. The CDR3 loop spans 15 amino acids. Looked up from germline, CDR1 is SGHRS and CDR2 is YFSETQ. The CDR3 loop reads CASARTSGSPSEQYF. The CDR3 nucleotides are TGCGCCAGCGCGAGGACTAGCGGGAGCCCCTCCGAGCAGTACTTC. Full variable domain (missing parts from reference TRBV5-1 and TRBJ2-7): KAGVTQTPRYLIKTRGQQVTLSCSPISGHRSVSWYQQTPGQGLQFLFEYFSETQRNKGNFPGRFSGRQFSNSRSEMNVSTLELGDSALYLCASARTSGSPSEQYFGPGTRLTVT.

Many counts were recorded for this clonotype. This chain links TRBV18 with TRBJ2-3, with 8 positions matching TRBD2. The germline gives CDR1 KGHSH, CDR2 LQKENI. With 2 bases clipped from V and 0 bases from J, the junction kept 7 bases outside the gene matches. The CDR3 length is 17 residues. The CDR3 bases are TGTGCCAGCTCACCAACTCCGAGCGGGGGAAGCACAGATACGCAGTATTTT. As protein: CASSPTPSGGSTDTQYF. The full variable domain, rest sourced from reference TRBV18 and TRBJ2-3, is NAGVMQNPRHLVRRRGQEARLRCSPMKGHSHVYWYRQLPEEGLKFMVYLQKENIIDESGMPKERFSAEFPKEGPSILRIQQVVRGDSAAYFCASSPTPSGGSTDTQYFGPGTRLTVL.

This clonotype was observed at least ten times. The rearrangement uses TRBV20-1 and TRBJ1-5, with a possible D match to TRBD1 (5 bases). V lost 8 bases and J lost 6, with 20 bases in between. CDR3 length equals 14 residues. Germline assignment: CDR1 DFQATT and CDR2 SNEGSKA (reference sequence). The CDR3 loop reads CSHARGGPSQPQHF. DNA of the CDR3: TGCAGTCATGCTAGGGGAGGGCCTAGTCAGCCCCAGCATTTT.

This clonotype was detected many times. The CDR3: CASSQDLSLRLFF. DNA for the CDR3: TGCGCCAGCAGCCAAGATCTGTCTCTGAGACTGTTTTTT. The chain is built from TRBV4-1 and TRBJ1-4; D uncertain. Per germline, CDR1 MGHRA and CDR2 YSYEKL. V dropped 0 bases and J dropped 13 bases, with 12 bases sitting between them. This CDR3 is 13 amino acids long.

This clonotype was seen at least ten times. V is TRBV10-2 and J is TRBJ1-2; no firm D call. Germline V CDR1 and CDR2: WSHSY, SAAADI. V shed 6 bases and J shed 0 bases, with 14 bases lying between them. The length of the CDR3 is 15 residues. The CDR3 sequence is CASSRDTRANYGYTF. CDR3 DNA: TGCGCCAGCAGCCGGGATACGCGGGCTAACTATGGCTACACCTTC.

A few counts support this clonotype. Just one base apart from a much larger clone, this may be a read error. The chain is built from TRBV20-1 and TRBJ1-1; TRBD1 is a possible D gene (5 bases). Trimming left V 5 bases short and J 6 bases short, with 22 bases between. The germline CDR1 and CDR2 sequences are DFQATT and SNEGSKA (reference sequence). The CDR3 consists of 15 residues. DNA for the CDR3: TGCAGTGCTCGAGGGTACCGGGAAAGGGGCTCTGAAGCTTTCTTT. It encodes CSARGYRERGSEAFF.

This clonotype came up many times. The genes are TRBV20-1 and TRBJ2-1; 8 nucleotides agree with TRBD1. This CDR3 is built from 14 residues. The trim removed 6 bases at V and 6 bases at J, leaving 10 bases unmatched. Germline V CDR1 and CDR2: DFQATT, SNEGSKA (reference sequence). CDR3 coding DNA: TGCAGTGCGGCCGGGACAGGATTTGGCAATGAGCAGTTCTTC. Its protein is CSAAGTGFGNEQFF.

This clonotype was seen at least ten times. The genes are TRBV29-1 and TRBJ1-2, with TRBD1 matching 8 bases. Trimming cost V 7 bases and J 6 bases; bases outside gene matches: 4. The CDR3 extends over 11 amino acids. Germline loops: CDR1 SQVTM, CDR2 ANQGSEA. CDR3 protein: CSDDRGHGYTF. In DNA form, the CDR3 reads TGCAGCGATGACAGGGGCCATGGCTACACCTTC.

This clonotype was detected ten times or more. The chain uses TRBV20-1 and TRBJ2-2; 11 positions match TRBD1. CDR3 length equals 15 residues. Germline V gives CDR1 DFQATT, CDR2 SNEGSKA (reference sequence). After removal of 0 bases from V and 6 bases from J, the junction contained 3 bases not matched to a gene. The CDR3 DNA reads TGCAGTGCTAGAGATCTGGGACAGGGGGCCGGGGAGCTGTTTTTT. It encodes CSARDLGQGAGELFF.

This clonotype came up many times. The chain combines TRBV20-1 with TRBJ2-7, with 12 bases aligning to TRBD2. The CDR3 contains 15 residues. The junction had 5 bases not matched to a gene; V was cut back by 3 bases and J by 2 bases. Germline V gene data show CDR1 as DFQATT and CDR2 as SNEGSKA (reference sequence). CDR3 in amino acids: CSASPTSGRTYEQYF. CDR3 bases: TGCAGTGCTAGTCCGACTAGCGGGAGAACCTACGAGCAGTACTTC.